Each of the 22 T cell receptor beta chains below was sequenced from the same sample in a study of tissue T cells after allogeneic stem cell transplantation (dated by TCRdb to 2022 to 2024). Library creation used the immunoSEQ multiplex PCR assay. Imported from immuneACCESS, the table was reduced by TCRdb to in-frame sequences with V and J called. These copies leave out some clones; in studies compared against another copy, an unresolved V gene accounts for under half, and the cause of the remainder is not known. The sample includes around 7,400 clones, with 65% to 80% observed a single time. The ten largest clones represent about 0.78% of the sample. The sequencing sample was made of blood. Receptor source: a female BALB/c mouse in good health. The mouse line in question has MHC haplotype H2-d.

Turning to this clone: Gene names denote mouse genes. The CDR3 sequence is CASSQDEGRDTQYF. The sequenced CDR3 bases are TGTGCCAGCAGCCAAGATGAGGGGAGGGACACCCAGTAC. This chain uses TRBV2 with TRBJ2-5; D is perhaps TRBD1 (5 bases). The CDR3 end falls 1 residue outside the read, so it is completed with the germline J gene. The CDR3 spans 14 residues. Germline V gives CDR1 LGHNA, CDR2 YSYQKL. The V and J ends lost 0 bases and 6 bases respectively, with 10 bases between them.

This clone is a singleton in its sample. The genes are named according to mouse. The missing CDR3 end, 1 residue past where the read stops, is filled in from the germline J gene. The V and J genes are TRBV19 and TRBJ2-2; possibly TRBD2 for D (6 bases). Germline V gene data show CDR1 as FNHDT and CDR2 as SITEND (reference sequence). V gave up 4 bases and J gave up 3 bases, with 16 bases separating them. This CDR3 is built from 16 residues. The CDR3 sequence is CASSHPGRGDTGQLYF. The CDR3 bases that were read are TGTGCCAGCAGTCACCCGGGACGGGGGGACACCGGGCAGCTCTAC. The whole variable domain, filled in from reference TRBV19 and TRBJ2-2, reads GGIITQTPKFLIGQEGQKLTLKCQQNFNHDTMYWYRQDSGKGLRLIYYSITENDLQKGDLSEGYDASREKKSSFSLTVTSAQKNEMAVFLCASSHPGRGDTGQLYFGEGSKLTVL.

The table lists this clone with a few counts. Here the gene names and germline are mouse. The read falls 1 residue short of the CDR3 end, and the missing part is taken from the germline J gene. This rearrangement joins TRBV2 to TRBJ2-1; perhaps TRBD1 as D (6 bases). The CDR3 is 14 residues long. The germline CDR1 and CDR2 sequences are LGHNA and YSYQKL. Trimming stripped 3 bases from V and 1 base from J, with 7 bases between. The CDR3 is CASSHGTNYAEQFF. The part of the CDR3 DNA that was read is TGTGCCAGCAGCCACGGGACAAACTATGCTGAGCAGTTC.

Details on this clone: The genes are named according to mouse. Sequencing ends 1 residue short of the CDR3 end; the germline J gene provides the rest. The chain joins TRBV13-2 to TRBJ2-2; maybe TRBD1 (6 bases). Germline lookup yields CDR1 NNHNN and CDR2 SYGAGS (reference sequence). V was shortened by 2 bases and J by 4 bases, with 12 bases between the two germline ends. The CDR3 is made up of 15 amino acids. The CDR3 loop is CASGEEQGLTGQLYF. The CDR3 DNA, read in part, is TGTGCCAGCGGTGAGGAACAGGGTCTCACCGGGCAGCTCTAC.

Concerning this clone: The gene names given are mouse names. Read sequence stops 1 residue before the CDR3 end, and the germline J gene provides the missing end. The rearrangement links TRBV3 to TRBJ2-5; tentatively, D is TRBD1 (6 bases). CDR1 SNHLY and CDR2 FYNGKV come from the germline V gene (reference sequence). The length of the CDR3 is 13 residues. V shed 6 bases and J shed 1 base, with 8 bases lying between them. The sequenced CDR3 bases are TGTGCCAGCAGTCCAGGGGACCAAGACACCCAGTAC. As protein: CASSPGDQDTQY. The CDR3 as a whole reads CASSPGDQDTQYF.

This clone occurred a few times. The genes are named according to mouse. Coverage ceases 1 residue before the CDR3 finishes, and the germline J gene fills in the end. The V and J genes are TRBV2 and TRBJ2-7; TRBD1 matches 9 bases. The V gene's germline CDR1 is LGHNA and CDR2 YSYQKL. The CDR3 has 15 residues. The V and J ends lost 0 bases and 4 bases, in that order; junction bases with no gene match: 4. The sequenced CDR3 bases are TGTGCCAGCAGCCAAGATACCGGACAGGGGTATGAACAGTAC. It translates to CASSQDTGQGYEQY. The full CDR3 protein is CASSQDTGQGYEQYF.

A note on this clone: Genes here carry mouse names. The missing CDR3 end, 1 residue past where the read stops, is filled in from the germline J gene. The V call is TRBV13-2, the J call TRBJ2-3; 8 nucleotides agree with TRBD1. Trimming took 2 bases from V and 1 from J; bases not matched to a gene: 6. The CDR3 is 16 residues long. Per germline, CDR1 NNHNN and CDR2 SYGAGS (reference sequence). The covered CDR3 bases are TGTGCCAGCGGTGACCTCAGGGGGCTTGGTGCAGAAACGCTGTAT. It yields the protein CASGDLRGLGAETLY. The full CDR3 reads CASGDLRGLGAETLYF.

Points on this clone: Gene names and germline refer to mouse. The read terminates 1 residue ahead of where the CDR3 ends, so the germline J gene completes it. The V and J genes are TRBV1 and TRBJ2-1, with 9 bases that match TRBD1. The V gene end was trimmed by 3 bases and the J gene end by 3 bases; junction bases not matched to a gene: 0. From germline, CDR1 is NSQYPW and CDR2 LRSPGD (reference sequence). This CDR3 region has 14 residues. CDR3 loop: CTCSATGGYAEQFF. CDR3 DNA, as far as it was read: TGCACCTGCAGTGCGACAGGGGGCTATGCTGAGCAGTTC.

In this sample, this clone turned up a few times. Mouse gene names apply. The read ends 1 residue early relative to the CDR3; the germline J gene fills the gap. The chain couples TRBV19 to TRBJ2-7; D is uncertain. V was trimmed by 4 bases and J by 3 bases, leaving 5 bases between them. CDR1 FNHDT and CDR2 SITEND come from the germline V gene (reference sequence). The CDR3 runs to 11 residues. The sequenced part of the CDR3 DNA is TGTGCCAGCAGTCTTAACTATGAACAGTAC. This translates into CASSLNYEQY. The complete CDR3 sequence is CASSLNYEQYF.

In the case of this clone: Gene names and germline refer to mouse. The CDR3 extends 1 residue past the end of the read, so its final part is completed from the germline J gene. The chain carries TRBV5 and TRBJ2-7; 11 bases align to TRBD2. Looked up from germline, CDR1 is LGHNA and CDR2 is YNLKQL (reference sequence). Trimming cost V 2 bases and J 5 bases; bases outside gene matches: 8. The CDR3 is 16 amino acids. Partial CDR3 DNA: TGTGCCAGCAGCCAACAGACTGGGGGGGGCGCCGATGAACAGTAC. Translation: CASSQQTGGGADEQY. The entire CDR3 protein is CASSQQTGGGADEQYF.

Worth noting for this clone: The listed genes are named as in mouse. The read halts 1 residue ahead of the CDR3 end, with the missing end drawn from the germline J gene. The rearrangement links TRBV5 to TRBJ2-5; 10 nucleotides match TRBD2. In germline, CDR1 is LGHNA, CDR2 YNLKQL (reference sequence). The J segment lost 5 bases and the V segment lost 3 bases, leaving 5 bases of the junction unmatched. The CDR3 runs 15 residues. CDR3 loop: CASSHKLGGGDTQYF. Partial CDR3 DNA: TGTGCCAGCAGCCATAAACTGGGGGGGGGAGACACCCAGTAC.

As concerns this clone: Gene names and germline refer to mouse. The read finishes 1 residue shy of the CDR3 end, and the germline J gene is used to complete it. The chain is built from TRBV13-3 and TRBJ2-1; 9 bases are a match to TRBD1. With V trimmed by 2 bases and J by 3 bases, 6 bases remained unmatched. The length of the CDR3 is 16 residues. Germline lookup yields CDR1 NNHDY and CDR2 SYVADS. The CDR3 bases that were read are TGTGCCAGCAGTGAAACCATGACAGGGGGCTATGCTGAGCAGTTC. It yields the protein CASSETMTGGYAEQF. The complete CDR3 protein is CASSETMTGGYAEQFF.

This clone was counted only a few times. The germline and genes are mouse ones. The CDR3 end lies 1 residue beyond the end of the read and is filled in from the germline J gene. The chain recombines TRBV13-3 with TRBJ1-3, with 8 nucleotides matching TRBD1. The length of the CDR3 is 15 residues. V trimming: 2 bases; J trimming: 1 base; junction bases outside the gene matches: 2. Germline V gene lookup returns CDR1 NNHDY and CDR2 SYVADS. This chain's CDR3 is CASSDRGRSGNTLYF. The covered CDR3 bases are TGTGCCAGCAGTGACAGGGGGCGATCTGGAAATACGCTCTAT.

Concerning this clone itself: The genes and germline here are from mouse. The read comes to an end 1 residue before the CDR3 does, leaving the germline J gene to fill in the end. V gene TRBV13-2 combines with J gene TRBJ1-6, with a possible D match to TRBD1 (5 bases). TRBJ1-6 qualifies as an ORF whose function is uncertain. CDR1 NNHNN and CDR2 SYGAGS come from the germline V gene (reference sequence). The germline V and J ends were trimmed by 6 bases and 4 bases, with 11 bases remaining between them. This CDR3 is 14 amino acids long. Here the CDR3 reads CASAPGRYNSPLYF. CDR3 DNA, as far as it was read: TGTGCCAGCGCTCCGGGACGATATAATTCGCCCCTCTAC.

This clone was counted between two and nine times. Gene and germline names: mouse. CDR3 DNA, as far as it was read: TGTGCCTGGAGCCCGGGACAGGGAGGAGACACCCAGTAC. Residues: CAWSPGQGGDTQY. The CDR3 as a whole reads CAWSPGQGGDTQYF. This sequence joins TRBV31 and TRBJ2-5; 9 bases are a match to TRBD1. The read halts 1 residue ahead of the CDR3 end, with the missing end drawn from the germline J gene. The V and J ends lost 3 bases and 5 bases, in that order; junction bases with no gene match: 6. The CDR3 is 14 amino acids. The germline CDR1 and CDR2 sequences are GKSSPN and SITVG. The complete variable domain, with remaining parts taken from reference TRBV31 and TRBJ2-5, reads AQTIHQWPVAEIKAVGSPLSLGCTIKGKSSPNLYWYWQATGGTLQQLFYSITVGQVESVVQLNLSASRPKDDQFILSTEKLLLSHSGFYLCAWSPGQGGDTQYFGPGTRLLVL.

This clone showed up just once. Genes here carry mouse names. The observed sequence ends 1 residue before the CDR3 terminus, with the missing tail filled in from the germline J gene. The chain is built from TRBV13-2 and TRBJ2-3; tentatively, D is TRBD2 (7 bases). Germline loops: CDR1 NNHNN, CDR2 SYGAGS (reference sequence). The CDR3 consists of 16 residues. Trimming took 0 bases from V and 2 from J, leaving 13 bases between them. The CDR3 bases that were read are TGTGCCAGCGGTGATGATGGGGGGCTGGATGCAGAAACGCTGTAT. As protein: CASGDDGGLDAETLY. The entire CDR3 is CASGDDGGLDAETLYF.

Worth noting for this clone: Germline and genes: mouse. The read ends 1 residue early relative to the CDR3; the germline J gene fills the gap. J is TRBJ2-5 and V is TRBV2, with 7 bases matching TRBD2. The CDR3 has 13 residues. Losses at the gene ends were 4 bases for V and 4 bases for J; bases not matched to a gene: 2. Germline CDR1 is LGHNA and CDR2 is YSYQKL. The CDR3 loop is CASSPGTEDTQYF. CDR3 bases read: TGTGCCAGCAGCCCCGGGACTGAAGACACCCAGTAC.

As concerns this clone: Each gene name is a mouse one. The read ends 1 residue early relative to the CDR3; the germline J gene fills the gap. J is TRBJ1-4 and V is TRBV13-2, with a tentative D call TRBD1 (6 bases). The V gene lost 5 bases and the J gene lost 4 bases, with 6 bases spanning the gap. Germline V CDR1 and CDR2: NNHNN, SYGAGS (reference sequence). CDR3 size: 12 residues. The CDR3 loop reads CASGDSNERLFF. The CDR3 bases that were read are TGTGCCAGCGGGGACAGCAACGAAAGATTATTT.

This clone was detected only a few times. Gene labels here are mouse ones. The observed sequence ends 1 residue before the CDR3 terminus, with the missing tail filled in from the germline J gene. The V call is TRBV5, the J call TRBJ2-2; no reliable D call. The CDR3 has 14 amino acids. Germline lookup yields CDR1 LGHNA and CDR2 YNLKQL (reference sequence). The V end lost 5 bases, the J end lost 0 bases, and 7 bases lay between the germline ends. CDR3 DNA, as far as it was read: TGTGCCAGCAGCTCGGAATCAAACACCGGGCAGCTCTAC. Translated: CASSSESNTGQLY. The entire CDR3 reads CASSSESNTGQLYF.

Comment on this clone: Genes and germline are mouse. Coverage ceases 1 residue before the CDR3 finishes, and the germline J gene fills in the end. The rearrangement joins TRBV13-1 to TRBJ2-2; unclear D gene. CDR1 NSHNY and CDR2 SYGAGN come from the germline V gene. Trimming removed 0 bases from V and 6 bases from J, with 3 bases in between. The CDR3 extends over 12 amino acids. The CDR3 protein is CASSDGPGQLYF. The sequenced part of the CDR3 DNA is TGTGCCAGCAGTGATGGGCCCGGGCAGCTCTAC.

Of note for this clone: Mouse names are used for the genes. The DNA ends 1 residue before the CDR3 does, and the rest of the CDR3 is filled in from the germline J gene. The chain is built from TRBV20 and TRBJ2-3; D is undetermined. The V end was cut by 1 base, the J end by 0 bases, with 11 bases between. CDR1 and CDR2 (germline): GFQATS, STVNSAI. The CDR3 runs 15 residues. Partial CDR3 DNA: TGTGGTGCTAGGGGAGAACAGAGTAGTGCAGAAACGCTGTAT. Its protein product is CGARGEQSSAETLY. The whole CDR3 reads CGARGEQSSAETLYF.

This clone has just a few counts. Any gene name here is a mouse gene name. The read falls 1 residue short of the CDR3 end, and the missing part is taken from the germline J gene. The chain has TRBV13-2 and TRBJ2-3, with a tentative D call TRBD1 (5 bases). This CDR3 is built from 13 residues. Germline CDR1 is NNHNN and CDR2 is SYGAGS (reference sequence). Trimming stripped 2 bases from V and 2 bases from J, with 6 bases between. The part of the CDR3 DNA that was read is TGTGCCAGCGGTGACAGGGTTGCAGAAACGCTGTAT. It yields the protein CASGDRVAETLY. The CDR3 as a whole reads CASGDRVAETLYF.